This TCR beta chain was retrieved from a study of molecular identifiers for immune sequencing clone quantification. Across the study: Four portions were sequenced after RNA from 20,000 or 100,000 naive CD8 cells was split five ways in replicates. Study outcomes and limitations: A shared barcode on identical TCR molecules could lead to underestimated sizes for highly expanded clones.

Germline-derived CDR1 and CDR2 are MNHEY and SVGEGT. This CDR3 is 13 amino acids long. V was shortened by 2 bases and J by 6 bases, with 11 bases between the two germline ends. It was with previously described methods and listed TCR primers that bulk TCR libraries were made. TCRdb called the PCR reads again in MiXCR, with one record for every CDR3 protein. The table has around 300,000 distinct CDR3 sequences, 24% seen once. Libraries from naive CD8 cells were generated from 20,000 to 1,000,000 sorted cells (with 10%, 30% or 50% RNA). Turning to this clonotype: Its antigen is as yet unknown. This could be a read error, since a much larger clone is one nucleotide away.

The sample was naive CD8+ T cells from blood, with Jurkat cell RNA spiked in. The subset was: FACS-sorted CD8+CD4-CCR7+CD45RA+ naive T cells. The sequence was obtained from a human donor in good health. Some libraries in this study had Jurkat cell RNA spiked in. The chain uses TRBV6-2 or TRBV6-3 and TRBJ2-7; no definite D call. The CDR3 loop is CASSYSASLEQYF. CDR3 coding DNA: TGTGCCAGCAGTTACAGCGCCTCCCTCGAGCAGTACTTC.